This TCR beta chain stems from a study of T cell responses to AZD1222 COVID-19 vaccine. Overall study findings and caveats: The study found Spike-specific TCR breadth and depth rose after two AZD1222 doses. Clonal diversity may have been underestimated in mostly white British donors. Mapped onto spike, vaccine-associated CD4 TCRs spanned it and were dominant at 160-218 and 743-854. Reports say nearly half of spike-specific TCRs go after unmutated variant regions.

Generated by immunoSEQ multiplex PCR, the TCRdb table keeps only in-frame clones and is missing some. The sample includes over 50,000 clones, over 75% of them seen just once. CDR1 and CDR2 from the germline V gene are SGHDT and YYEEEE. This CDR3 has 18 residues. Trimming shortened V by 3 bases and J by 1 base, and 17 bases separated the two germline ends. Points on this clone: What it binds is unknown.

The source material was peripheral blood, sampled on day 0 of AZD1222 vaccination. This TCR was recovered from an adult in good health. V usage is TRBV5-6 and J usage is TRBJ2-6; D not certain. DNA of the CDR3: TGTGCCAGCAGCTCATTCAAGGGTTTCCCTTCTGGGGCCAACGTCCTGACTTTC. Its protein product is CASSSFKGFPSGANVLTF.